Below, 29 T cell receptor beta chains from the same sample are listed, as sequenced in a study of cytomegalovirus exposure and HLA in healthy donors. Both 60 Vbeta primers and 13 Jbeta primers went into the PCR. Repertoires were generated with immunoSEQ multiplex PCR, while TCRdb's copy carries only in-frame clones and drops some. The sample includes roughly 140,000 clones, approximately 78% of them seen just once. Source material: PBMCs. All receptors derive from a woman aged 18-29 years in good health and CMV-seropositive.

The chain employs TRBV27 and TRBJ1-5; a possible D gene is TRBD1 (6 bases). Germline V gene data show CDR1 as MNHEY and CDR2 as SMNVEV (reference sequence). The CDR3 totals 15 residues. V shed 6 bases and J shed 1 base, with 13 bases lying between them. The CDR3 nucleotides read TGTGCCAGCAGGACCCACAGGGCCAGCAATCAGCCCCAGCATTTT. Translation gives CASRTHRASNQPQHF.

The genes are TRBV2 and TRBJ2-2; D is uncertain. Between the trimmed V and J ends, which lost 7 bases and 6 bases, there was a span of 6 bases. This CDR3 contains 11 residues. Germline CDR1 is SNHLY and CDR2 is FYNNEI. Written as DNA, the CDR3 is TGTGCCAGCATGTCTGCCGGGGAGCTGTTTTTT. This gives the protein CASMSAGELFF.

This rearrangement joins TRBV7-9 to TRBJ2-3, with 7 positions matching TRBD2. The J segment lost 2 bases and the V segment lost 5 bases, leaving 13 bases of the junction unmatched. Germline V gene sequence: CDR1 SEHNR, CDR2 FQNEAQ (reference sequence). The CDR3 sequence is 17 residues long. The CDR3 protein is CASSTSHGRGNTDTQYF. The CDR3 coding sequence is TGTGCCAGCAGCACGTCTCATGGGCGGGGGAACACAGATACGCAGTATTTT.

V usage is TRBV7-9 and J usage is TRBJ1-1; D might be TRBD1 (6 bases). Looked up from germline, CDR1 is SEHNR and CDR2 is FQNEAQ (reference sequence). V lost 4 bases, J lost 4 bases, and 13 bases lay in between. The CDR3 runs 14 residues. The CDR3 reads CASSSGQPSTEAFF. For the CDR3, the DNA is TGTGCCAGCAGCTCTGGACAGCCCAGCACTGAAGCTTTCTTT.

This chain uses TRBV5-1 with TRBJ2-5; TRBD2 aligns across 10 bases. CDR3 length equals 19 residues. CDR1 is SGHRS and CDR2 is YFSETQ in the germline V gene. V dropped 1 base and J dropped 5; count of bases not matched to a gene: 17. CDR3 region: CASSLFPSTSGEGGETQYF. The CDR3 DNA reads TGCGCCAGCAGCTTGTTTCCGTCTACTAGCGGGGAAGGTGGGGAGACCCAGTACTTC.

This clone was seen more than once but under ten times. J is TRBJ1-1 and V is TRBV11-2, with 7 bases that match TRBD1. Trimming cost V 4 bases and J 7 bases; bases outside gene matches: 9. Germline CDR1 and CDR2: SGHAT and FQNNGV. The CDR3 is made up of 14 amino acids. The CDR3 sequence: CASSSRTGGVEAFF. CDR3 coding DNA: TGTGCCAGCAGCTCTCGGACAGGAGGGGTTGAAGCTTTCTTT.

The V and J genes are TRBV6-5 and TRBJ1-1, with D possibly being TRBD1 (5 bases). Deletions cut 5 bases from V and 0 bases from J, with 10 bases between. From germline, CDR1 is MNHEY and CDR2 SVGAGI. This CDR3 contains 14 residues. DNA for the CDR3: TGTGCCAGCAGTGAACGACAGATGAACACTGAAGCTTTCTTT. This translates into CASSERQMNTEAFF.

This clone was seen once. The chain links TRBV12-5 to TRBJ2-7; 11 bases match TRBD1. Germline assignment: CDR1 LGHNT and CDR2 FRNRAP. The CDR3 totals 13 residues. Trimming took 10 bases from V and 3 from J; bases not matched to a gene: 5. The CDR3 region has the DNA TGTGCTAACGGGACAGGGGGGTACTACGAGCAGTACTTC. This codes for CANGTGGYYEQYF.

This chain connects TRBV5-6 to TRBJ2-5, with TRBD2 matching over 8 bases. Germline V CDR1 and CDR2: SGHDT, YYEEEE. The J segment lost 7 bases and the V segment lost 3 bases, leaving 20 bases of the junction unmatched. The CDR3 is 18 residues long. The CDR3 loop is CASSSEESGLATFATQYF. For the CDR3, the DNA is TGTGCCAGCAGCTCGGAAGAATCAGGACTAGCAACCTTTGCGACCCAGTACTTC.

The gene calls are TRBV21-1 and TRBJ2-1; TRBD2, as called in the table, went unchecked against the DNA. TRBV21-1 is given as a pseudogene. CDR3 length: 16 residues. CDR3 region: CASSNEGLDTYNEQFF. The CDR3 nucleotides are TGTGCCAGCAGCAATGAAGGACTAGATACCTACAATGAGCAGTTCTTC.

V gene TRBV5-6 combines with J gene TRBJ1-5; D call uncertain. The CDR3 loop spans 13 amino acids. The germline gives CDR1 SGHDT, CDR2 YYEEEE. Trimming removed 0 bases at V and 4 bases at J, with 5 bases between. The DNA of the CDR3 is TGTGCCAGCAGCTTGGCCGAGAATCAGCCCCAGCATTTT. Its protein is CASSLAENQPQHF.

This clone has just one count. This chain connects TRBV28 to TRBJ2-3; D is ambiguous. In germline, CDR1 is MDHEN, CDR2 SYDVKM. The CDR3 extends over 13 amino acids. Trimming left V 6 bases short and J 2 bases short, with 9 bases between. The CDR3 is CASSRGITDTQYF. The CDR3 DNA reads TGTGCCAGCAGCCGCGGTATCACAGATACGCAGTATTTT.

This chain joins TRBV7-2 and TRBJ1-1, with D possibly TRBD1 on 6 matching bases. Trimming pared 4 bases from V and 3 bases from J, leaving 9 bases between. Germline values: CDR1 SGHTA, CDR2 FQGNSA. The CDR3 runs to 13 residues. CDR3 protein: CASSSRQDTEAFF. The CDR3 coding sequence is TGTGCCAGCAGCTCTCGACAGGACACTGAAGCTTTCTTT.

The chain recombines TRBV6-1 with TRBJ2-3; 7 nucleotides agree with TRBD2. V trimming: 6 bases; J trimming: 7 bases; junction bases outside the gene matches: 4. The CDR3 spans 12 residues. In germline, CDR1 is MNHNS, CDR2 SASEGT. CDR3 DNA sequence: TGTGCCAGCAGGAGGAGCGGGAATACGCAGTATTTT. Translation gives CASRRSGNTQYF.

In nucleotides, the CDR3 is TGTGCCAGCAGCAAACACCCGGGACTAGCCTACAATGAGCAGTTCTTC. Translation: CASSKHPGLAYNEQFF. The chain carries TRBV5-6 and TRBJ2-1; TRBD2 agrees at 8 bases. Per germline, CDR1 SGHDT and CDR2 YYEEEE. J gave up 2 bases and V 4 bases, and 8 bases lay outside the gene matches. CDR3 length: 16 amino acids.

The chain joins TRBV9 to TRBJ1-2, with a tentative D call TRBD1 (6 bases). The V gene's germline CDR1 is SGDLS and CDR2 YYNGEE. The CDR3 length is 15 residues. Between the trimmed V and J ends, which lost 4 bases and 1 base, there was a span of 14 bases. Here the CDR3 reads CASSKDRFINYGYTF. For the CDR3, the DNA is TGTGCCAGCAGCAAGGACAGATTCATTAACTATGGCTACACCTTC.

The rearrangement joins TRBV2 to TRBJ1-4; the match to TRBD1 covers 7 bases. In germline, CDR1 is SNHLY, CDR2 FYNNEI. CDR3 length equals 14 residues. The trim removed 1 base at V and 8 bases at J, leaving 4 bases unmatched. The CDR3 here is CASSEVTGDEKLFF. The CDR3 DNA reads as TGTGCCAGCAGTGAAGTCACAGGGGACGAAAAACTGTTTTTT.

The V and J genes are TRBV11-2 and TRBJ1-3; weak D call: TRBD1 (6 bases). V was trimmed by 5 bases and J by 4 bases, leaving 12 bases between them. The CDR3 length is 14 residues. The germline gives CDR1 SGHAT, CDR2 FQNNGV. The CDR3 sequence: CASSKTGSGNTIYF. CDR3 sequence (DNA): TGTGCCAGCAGCAAAACAGGGAGCGGAAACACCATATATTTT. The entire variable domain, with the rest obtained from reference TRBV11-2 and TRBJ1-3, is as follows: EAGVAQSPRYKIIEKRQSVAFWCNPISGHATLYWYQQILGQGPKLLIQFQNNGVVDDSQLPKDRFSAERLKGVDSTLKIQPAKLEDSAVYLCASSKTGSGNTIYFGEGSWLTVV.

The V and J genes are TRBV18 and TRBJ1-1, with 9 bases that match TRBD1. This CDR3 contains 16 residues. V was pared by 5 bases and J by 0 bases, with 7 bases of the junction left unmatched. The germline gives CDR1 KGHSH, CDR2 LQKENI. Here the CDR3 reads CASSSTGGVLNTEAFF. As DNA, the CDR3 is TGTGCCAGCTCATCCACAGGGGGCGTTTTGAACACTGAAGCTTTCTTT. Drawing the rest from reference TRBV18 and TRBJ1-1, the complete variable domain is NAGVMQNPRHLVRRRGQEARLRCSPMKGHSHVYWYRQLPEEGLKFMVYLQKENIIDESGMPKERFSAEFPKEGPSILRIQQVVRGDSAAYFCASSSTGGVLNTEAFFGQGTRLTVV.

The V and J genes are TRBV27 and TRBJ1-5; TRBD1 matches at 8 bases. Germline V CDR1 and CDR2: MNHEY, SMNVEV (reference sequence). The J segment lost 1 base and the V segment lost 8 bases, leaving 7 bases of the junction unmatched. CDR3 size: 15 residues. CDR3 sequence reads: CASGYHRGSNQPQHF. The DNA of the CDR3 is TGTGCCAGCGGATACCACAGGGGGAGCAATCAGCCCCAGCATTTT.

The CDR3: CASSQDVNWSSGNTIYF. In DNA form, the CDR3 reads TGCGCCAGCAGCCAAGACGTGAACTGGAGCTCTGGAAACACCATATATTTT. V and J are TRBV4-3 and TRBJ1-3; no clear D gene. CDR3 size: 17 residues. Trimming left V 0 bases short and J 0 bases short, with 12 bases between. The V gene's germline CDR1 is LGHNA and CDR2 YSLEER.

This clone was seen just once. The chain's CDR3 is CASSLGLAGGMEQFF. The CDR3 DNA follows: TGTGCCAGCAGCTTGGGACTAGCGGGGGGAATGGAGCAGTTCTTC. J is TRBJ2-1 and V is TRBV7-8; the match to TRBD2 covers 15 bases. The junction had 4 bases not matched to a gene; V was cut back by 3 bases and J by 10 bases. Germline CDR1 SGHVS, CDR2 FQNEAQ. This CDR3 contains 15 residues.

The chain links TRBV10-1 to TRBJ2-3; D gene uncertain. The ends were cut back, 4 bases at V and 0 bases at J, with 8 bases in the middle. CDR3 size: 14 residues. CDR1 is WNHNN and CDR2 is SYGVQD in the germline V gene (reference sequence). CDR3 residues: CASSVAPSTDTQYF. The DNA of the CDR3 is TGCGCCAGCAGTGTCGCGCCTAGCACAGATACGCAGTATTTT.

The chain uses TRBV6-1 and TRBJ2-1, with D perhaps matching TRBD1 (6 bases). There are 15 residues in the CDR3. Trimming left V 8 bases short and J 9 bases short, with 23 bases between. From germline, CDR1 is MNHNS and CDR2 SASEGT. The CDR3 DNA is TGTGCCAGCCTAGGGGGATTGCCCCTAAAGGGTGAGCAGTTCTTC. Translating it yields CASLGGLPLKGEQFF.

The V and J genes are TRBV5-1 and TRBJ2-3; 10 bases match TRBD2. Germline V gene lookup returns CDR1 SGHRS and CDR2 YFSETQ. The CDR3 loop spans 16 amino acids. V was clipped by 0 bases and J by 3 bases; unmatched bases: 4. This CDR3 is CASSLGAGGQTDTQYF. CDR3 coding DNA: TGCGCCAGCAGCTTGGGAGCGGGGGGGCAGACAGATACGCAGTATTTT.

Only a few counts were recorded for this clone. Mismatch with germline at one junction end may stem from a read error. The gene calls are TRBV7-9 and TRBJ2-7, with unresolved D. Germline V lookup: CDR1 SEHNR, CDR2 FQNEAQ (reference sequence). This CDR3 spans 14 amino acids. The CDR3 DNA reads TGTTCCAGCAGCTTAGCAACCCACCAGGACGAGCAGTACTTC. Protein sequence: CSSSLATHQDEQYF. Together with reference TRBV7-9 and TRBJ2-7, the CDR3 gives the full variable domain: DTGVSQNPRHKITKRGQNVTFRCDPISEHNRLYWYRQTLGQGPEFLTYFQNEAQLEKSRLLSDRFSAERPKGSFSTLEIQRTEQGDSAMYLCSSSLATHQDEQYFGPGTRLTVT.

V and J are TRBV4-3 and TRBJ2-7; 9 bases agree with TRBD1. With V trimmed by 4 bases and J by 1 base, 2 bases remained unmatched. This CDR3 is 14 amino acids long. Germline CDR1 reads LGHNA; CDR2 reads YSLEER. CDR3 coding DNA: TGCGCCAGCAGCCGACAGGGGGGGTCCTACGAGCAGTACTTC. Protein product: CASSRQGGSYEQYF.

The chain links TRBV5-1 to TRBJ1-1, with 10 bases matching TRBD1. Germline CDR1 and CDR2: SGHRS and YFSETQ. CDR3 length: 16 residues. Trimming took 0 bases from V and 7 from J; bases not matched to a gene: 9. The CDR3 here is CASSLVGTGDLGEAFF. Written as DNA, the CDR3 is TGCGCCAGCAGCTTGGTAGGGACAGGGGATCTAGGTGAAGCTTTCTTT.

V usage is TRBV5-6 and J usage is TRBJ1-3; 8 bases align to TRBD1. Germline trimming cut 0 bases from V and 1 base from J; bases unmatched to any gene: 3. Looked up from germline, CDR1 is SGHDT and CDR2 is YYEEEE. The CDR3 is 16 residues long. CDR3 sequence reads: CASSLAQGASGNTIYF. For the CDR3, the DNA is TGTGCCAGCAGCTTGGCTCAGGGGGCGTCTGGAAACACCATATATTTT.